These 16 T cell receptor beta chains were all obtained from the same sample, sequenced in a study of control samples from healthy donors and cancer patients. Using immunoSEQ multiplex PCR, the repertoire was profiled, and TCRdb retains in-frame clones only, with some absent. Of around 79,000 clones listed, approximately 93% are singletons. Sequencing input: PBMCs. The receptors stem from a woman in her forties with lung cancer.

This clone was seen a few times. The chain combines TRBV25-1 with TRBJ1-4; D may be TRBD1 (5 bases). Germline lookup yields CDR1 MGHDK and CDR2 SYGVNS. V shed 1 base and J shed 8 bases, with 14 bases lying between them. This CDR3 comprises 15 residues. The CDR3: CASSEWKGDREKLFF. The CDR3 DNA reads as TGTGCCAGCAGTGAATGGAAAGGGGACCGAGAAAAACTGTTTTTT.

The chain joins TRBV7-2 to TRBJ2-1; D gene ambiguous. Trimming took 0 bases from V and 4 from J, leaving 10 bases between them. This CDR3 has 15 amino acids. Germline V gene sequence: CDR1 SGHTA, CDR2 FQGNSA. The CDR3 DNA sequence: TGTGCCAGCAGCTTAGCAGTTTTGGATTACAATGAGCAGTTCTTC. It specifies CASSLAVLDYNEQFF.

The chain carries TRBV5-1 and TRBJ2-3, with TRBD2 matching over 12 bases. The CDR3 sequence is 15 residues long. Trimming took 3 bases from V and 4 from J; bases not matched to a gene: 3. Looked up from germline, CDR1 is SGHRS and CDR2 is YFSETQ. The CDR3 DNA sequence: TGCGCCAGCAGCTACACTAGCGGGGGGCCAGATACGCAGTATTTT. It specifies CASSYTSGGPDTQYF.

The chain recombines TRBV3-1 (or the pseudogene TRBV3-2) with TRBJ2-1; unclear D gene. The CDR3 consists of 17 residues. The V gene lost 0 bases and the J gene lost 3 bases, with 15 bases spanning the gap. The germline gives CDR1 LGHDT, CDR2 YNNKEL (reference sequence). The CDR3 region has the DNA TGTGCCAGCAGCCAAGAGGGTTTCAGCGCGCGCTACAATGAGCAGTTCTTC. Its protein product is CASSQEGFSARYNEQFF.

The chain joins TRBV12-3 or TRBV12-4 to TRBJ1-1; D not certain. Trimming pared 7 bases from V and 7 bases from J, leaving 10 bases between. The CDR3 consists of 11 residues. The CDR3 here is CASIIKSEAFF. In nucleotides, the CDR3 is TGTGCCAGCATTATTAAGAGTGAAGCTTTCTTT.

The rearrangement uses TRBV13 and TRBJ2-7; possible D gene TRBD1, 5 bases. CDR1 is PRHDT and CDR2 is FYEKMQ in the germline V gene (reference sequence). The CDR3 totals 14 residues. V was trimmed by 0 bases and J by 0 bases, leaving 6 bases between them. CDR3 sequence (DNA): TGTGCCAGCAGCTTAGGCAGGGCCTCCTACGAGCAGTACTTC. Translated, it gives CASSLGRASYEQYF. The full variable domain, with the rest looked up from reference TRBV13 and TRBJ2-7, is AAGVIQSPRHLIKEKRETATLKCYPIPRHDTVYWYQQGPGQDPQFLISFYEKMQSDKGSIPDRFSAQQFSDYHSELNMSSLELGDSALYFCASSLGRASYEQYFGPGTRLTVT.

The chain is built from TRBV7-2 and TRBJ2-2; the D gene is possibly TRBD2 (5 bases). CDR1 is SGHTA and CDR2 is FQGNSA in the germline V gene. The CDR3 length is 17 residues. The V and J ends lost 5 bases and 5 bases respectively, with 21 bases between them. Here the CDR3 reads CASSGGRIPGNTGELFF. Written as DNA, the CDR3 is TGTGCCAGCAGCGGTGGAAGAATTCCGGGGAATACCGGGGAGCTGTTTTTT.

This rearrangement joins TRBV5-1 to TRBJ1-1, with TRBD1 matching 7 bases. The germline V gene encodes CDR1 SGHRS and CDR2 YFSETQ. V trimming: 4 bases; J trimming: 4 bases; junction bases outside the gene matches: 7. This CDR3 has 14 residues. CDR3 sequence reads: CASSLQTGPTEAFF. The CDR3 bases are TGCGCCAGCAGCCTCCAGACAGGGCCCACTGAAGCTTTCTTT. Using reference TRBV5-1 and TRBJ1-1 for the parts outside the CDR3, the full variable domain is KAGVTQTPRYLIKTRGQQVTLSCSPISGHRSVSWYQQTPGQGLQFLFEYFSETQRNKGNFPGRFSGRQFSNSRSEMNVSTLELGDSALYLCASSLQTGPTEAFFGQGTRLTVV.

V is TRBV7-9 and J is TRBJ1-2; D is unclear. Trimming removed 3 bases at V and 8 bases at J, with 19 bases between. In germline, CDR1 is SEHNR, CDR2 FQNEAQ (reference sequence). The CDR3 consists of 15 residues. As DNA, the CDR3 is TGTGCCAGCAGCTTCTATAGAGACGCCCTCGAGGGCTACACCTTC. This sequence encodes CASSFYRDALEGYTF.

J is TRBJ1-1 and V is TRBV12-5; tentative D call: TRBD1 (5 bases). Germline V lookup: CDR1 LGHNT, CDR2 FRNRAP. V lost 3 bases and J lost 4, with 9 bases in between. The CDR3 sequence is 13 residues long. The CDR3 region is CASGFRGTTEAFF. Here the CDR3 DNA reads TGTGCTAGTGGTTTCCGGGGGACCACTGAAGCTTTCTTT.

In nucleotides, the CDR3 is TGTGCCACCAGTGATATATCCGACGAGCAGTACTTC. Translating gives CATSDISDEQYF. The chain has TRBV24-1 and TRBJ2-7; no firm D call. V was clipped by 3 bases and J by 5 bases, with 7 bases between them. Germline V gene lookup returns CDR1 KGHDR and CDR2 SFDVKD. This CDR3 region has 12 residues.

The chain carries TRBV19 and TRBJ1-2, with D perhaps TRBD1 (6 bases). The CDR3 sequence is 17 residues long. V lost 3 bases to trimming and J lost 7 bases, with 24 bases between them. Germline loops: CDR1 LNHDA, CDR2 SQIVND (reference sequence). CDR3 sequence (DNA): TGTGCCAGTAGTATTCCAGGGGTACAGGCCCGGACGGGTGGCTACACCTTC. Protein sequence: CASSIPGVQARTGGYTF.

The V call is TRBV5-1, the J call TRBJ1-1; D not resolved. The CDR3 is 13 residues long. The germline V gene has CDR1 SGHRS and CDR2 YFSETQ. The V and J ends lost 2 bases and 8 bases respectively, with 13 bases between them. For the CDR3, the DNA is TGCGCCAGCAGCTTTTCTAAGATGACAGAAGCTTTCTTT. It encodes CASSFSKMTEAFF.

The J gene is TRBJ2-1, the V gene TRBV4-1; D unclear. Trimming shortened V by 5 bases and J by 7 bases, and 15 bases separated the two germline ends. In germline, CDR1 is MGHRA, CDR2 YSYEKL. The CDR3 has 14 amino acids. This CDR3 is CASSFFLPRNEQFF. CDR3 sequence (DNA): TGCGCCAGCAGCTTTTTCCTTCCGAGGAATGAGCAGTTCTTC.

The rearrangement joins TRBV11-2 to TRBJ1-2; 9 bases align to TRBD1. The ends lost 4 bases at V and 4 bases at J; junction bases unmatched: 4. Germline V gene lookup returns CDR1 SGHAT and CDR2 FQNNGV. CDR3 length equals 14 residues. The CDR3 region has the DNA TGTGCCAGCAGCTCGGGACAGGGTAGCTATGGCTACACCTTC. Translated: CASSSGQGSYGYTF.

The chain carries TRBV6-6 and TRBJ2-1, with D possibly matching TRBD2 (6 bases). V lost 9 bases, J lost 9 bases, and 18 bases lay in between. This CDR3 is built from 13 residues. CDR1 and CDR2 from the germline V gene are MNHNY and SVGAGI (reference sequence). CDR3: CASYIGGSTEQFF. The DNA of the CDR3 is TGTGCCAGTTACATCGGGGGAAGTACTGAGCAGTTCTTC.